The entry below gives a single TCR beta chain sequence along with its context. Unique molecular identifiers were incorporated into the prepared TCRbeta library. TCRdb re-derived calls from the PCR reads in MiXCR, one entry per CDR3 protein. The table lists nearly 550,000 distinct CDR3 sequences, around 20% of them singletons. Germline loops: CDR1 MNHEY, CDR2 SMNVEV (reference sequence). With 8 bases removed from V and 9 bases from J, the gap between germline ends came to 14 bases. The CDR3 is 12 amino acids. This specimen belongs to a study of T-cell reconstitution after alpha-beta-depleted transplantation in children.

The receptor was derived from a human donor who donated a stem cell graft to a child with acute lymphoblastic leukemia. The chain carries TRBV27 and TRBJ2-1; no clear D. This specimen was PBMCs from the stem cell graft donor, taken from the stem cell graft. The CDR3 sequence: CASVSFRPEQFF. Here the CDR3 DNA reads TGTGCCAGCGTATCCTTCCGTCCTGAGCAGTTCTTC.